The rows below give T cell receptor beta chains drawn from one sample of a study of T cells in tuberculosis. Using immunoSEQ multiplex PCR, the repertoire was profiled, and TCRdb retains in-frame clones only, with some absent. In the table there are 30,000 to 35,000 clones, about 97% of which are singletons. The sample consisted of PBMCs. These receptors originate from a donor aged 10-35 years with latent tuberculosis or without tuberculosis infection. The CDR3 runs from the conserved cysteine through the conserved F or W. The D gene is left open where the match is weak.

d_call: -; v_call: TRBV10-3; j_call: TRBJ2-5; cdr3_length: 12; cdr3_nt: TGTGCCATCAGTCAGATTCAAGAGACCCAGTACTTC; cdr3_aa: CAISQIQETQYF
d_call: -; v_call: TRBV6-6; j_call: TRBJ2-1; cdr3_length: 14; cdr3_nt: TGTGCCAGCGCGAAAGAAACCTGGTACAATGAGCAGTTCTTC; cdr3_aa: CASAKETWYNEQFF
d_call: -; v_call: TRBV28; j_call: TRBJ2-1; cdr3_length: 17; cdr3_nt: TGTGCCAGCAGTTTAATTCGAATAAGGCCCACTAGGAATGAGCAGTTCTTC; cdr3_aa: CASSLIRIRPTRNEQFF
d_call: TRBD2; v_call: TRBV9; j_call: TRBJ2-2; cdr3_length: 20; cdr3_nt: TGTGCCAGCAGCGAACCACTCGGGACTAGCGGGGGGACGAACACCGGGGAGCTGTTTTTT; cdr3_aa: CASSEPLGTSGGTNTGELFF
d_call: TRBD1; v_call: TRBV6-6; j_call: TRBJ2-1; cdr3_length: 16; cdr3_nt: TGTGCCAGCAGGCCCGACAGGGCCCCCCACTACAATGAGCAGTTCTTC; cdr3_aa: CASRPDRAPHYNEQFF
d_call: TRBD2; v_call: TRBV7-2; j_call: TRBJ2-7; cdr3_length: 15; cdr3_nt: TGTGCCAGCAGCTTAGTCTGGATAGCGGGGTACGAGCAGTACTTC; cdr3_aa: CASSLVWIAGYEQYF
d_call: -; v_call: TRBV6-5; j_call: TRBJ1-2; cdr3_length: 13; cdr3_nt: TGTGCCAGCAGTCCGCGGGCTAACTATGGCTACACCTTC; cdr3_aa: CASSPRANYGYTF
d_call: TRBD2; v_call: TRBV27; j_call: TRBJ2-3; cdr3_length: 14; cdr3_nt: TGTGCCAGCCGGACTAGCGGGAGCACAGATACGCAGTATTTT; cdr3_aa: CASRTSGSTDTQYF
d_call: TRBD1; v_call: TRBV19; j_call: TRBJ1-5; cdr3_length: 15; cdr3_nt: TGTGCCAGTAGTGCCCGGACAGGGATCAATCAGCCCCAGCATTTT; cdr3_aa: CASSARTGINQPQHF
d_call: TRBD1; v_call: TRBV5-1; j_call: TRBJ2-7; cdr3_length: 15; cdr3_nt: TGCGCCAGCAGCCTTCCGGAACAGGGGGCCTACGAGCAGTACTTC; cdr3_aa: CASSLPEQGAYEQYF
d_call: TRBD1; v_call: TRBV6-5; j_call: TRBJ2-7; cdr3_length: 14; cdr3_nt: TGTGCCAGCAGGCCCGGGACAGAGAACTACGAGCAGTACTTC; cdr3_aa: CASRPGTENYEQYF
d_call: -; v_call: TRBV5-6; j_call: TRBJ1-2; cdr3_length: 16; cdr3_nt: TGTGCCAGCAGCTTGGGCCGTGGAGGGGTTAACTATGGCTACACCTTC; cdr3_aa: CASSLGRGGVNYGYTF